This TCR beta chain is from a study of Ad26.COV2.S vaccination and SARS-CoV-2 variants. Whole-study findings and limits: From the TCR breadth and depth analyses, total T cell responses may have been underestimated.

Treatment defined: around 19 received Ad26.COV2.S at low or high dose, single or two shots; about 5 received placebo; per-sample allocation not given. Specimen acquisition occurred on day 63 following the initial vaccine or placebo injection. Donor was an adult aged 18-55 years in Boston. Trimming removed 6 bases at V and 1 base at J, with 9 bases between. CDR1 and CDR2 from the germline V gene are MNHEY and SVGAGI. This CDR3 is built from 13 residues. Some clones are missing from TCRdb's copy, which holds only in-frame ones; the method was immunoSEQ multiplex PCR. The sample lists under 600,000 clones, nearly 90% seen once, with approximately 1.7% in the top ten. On this clone: Its antigen is unidentified.

Here the sequenced sample was peripheral blood, taken in a trial of Ad26.COV2.S vaccine versus placebo. The chain carries TRBV6-5 and TRBJ1-1; D is undetermined. The origin of this receptor is a person aged 18-60 years who received the Ad26.COV2.S COVID-19 vaccine or a placebo. CDR3 coding DNA: TGTGCCAGCAGGAATCACTGGAACACTGAAGCTTTCTTT. Its protein product is CASRNHWNTEAFF.